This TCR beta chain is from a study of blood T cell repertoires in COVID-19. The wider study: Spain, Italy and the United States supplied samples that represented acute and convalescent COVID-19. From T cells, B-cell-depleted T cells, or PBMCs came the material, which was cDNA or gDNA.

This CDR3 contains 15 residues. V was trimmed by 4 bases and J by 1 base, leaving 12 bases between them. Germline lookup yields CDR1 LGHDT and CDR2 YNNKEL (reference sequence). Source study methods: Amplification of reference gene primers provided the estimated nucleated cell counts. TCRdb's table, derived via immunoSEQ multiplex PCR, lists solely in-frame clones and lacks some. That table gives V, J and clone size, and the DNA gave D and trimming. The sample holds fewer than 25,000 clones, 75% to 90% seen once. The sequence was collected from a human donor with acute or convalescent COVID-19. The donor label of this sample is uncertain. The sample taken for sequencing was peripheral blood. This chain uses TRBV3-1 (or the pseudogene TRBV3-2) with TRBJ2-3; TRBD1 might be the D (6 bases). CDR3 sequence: CASSPLTGRTDTQYF. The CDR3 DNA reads TGTGCCAGCAGCCCTCTGACAGGTCGCACAGATACGCAGTATTTT.